The source of this T cell receptor (beta chain) is a study of T cells in Graves' hyperthyroidism and ophthalmopathy (dated by TCRdb to the late 2010s). Notes on the research overall: Peripheral blood was sampled at the time of initial diagnosis, prior to any treatment. An independent validation cohort of under 20 hyperthyroidism patients and some 15 patients who later progressed to ophthalmopathy tested prospective prediction of ophthalmopathy. The paper reports TCR Vbeta CDR3 sequencing of fewer than 150 peripheral blood samples: 43 ophthalmopathy, fewer than 80 hyperthyroidism and approximately 17 progressor patients. The study also compared thyroid tissue and blood T-cell repertoires from about six Graves' hyperthyroidism patients. A discovery cohort of about a hundred patients, roughly 45 with Graves' ophthalmopathy and 57 with stable Graves' hyperthyroidism, was used to find distinguishing TCR V-J signatures. The 90 to 100 discovery patients were randomly split 7:3 into training and test sets. After sampling, hyperthyroidism patients received methimazole starting at 30 mg daily, and ophthalmopathy patients received high-dose intravenous methylprednisolone.

TCR beta CDR3 regions were amplified from RNA transcripts. The TCR CDR3 was subjected to a first round of RT-PCR using the HTBI primer set and the Qiagen OneStep RT-PCR kit. A second multiplex PCR round built the libraries, followed by size selection and purification. Sequencing of the libraries was done on an Illumina HiSeq2000 using paired-end 100 bp reads. As for how the authors treated the data: SOAPnuke was used to process the raw data, removing reads that contained adapters or uncalled bases, had a mean Phred below 15, or lacked an exact match to the constant primer or identifier. COPE v1.2.5 was used to merge the high-quality paired reads, and each unique nucleotide sequence was defined as a clonotype. MiTCR v1.1 was used to align the clonotypes against IMGT TRBV, TRBD and TRBJ reference segments. Analysis was restricted to V-J combinations with a frequency above 0.0001, which covered 99.2% of repertoires. The TCS score was defined as F50 (clonal expansion) divided by E x V (chaos), with BLOSUM62-based TCRdist calculated between CDR3 peptides within each V-J. Welch's t-statistics and random forest reduced around 550 V-J features to 13, which were used in a naive Bayes classifier (R e1071). Starting from the raw public reads, TCRdb applied fastp trimming at Q25, assembled clones with MiXCR and retained in-frame beta chains. A single entry per CDR3 protein holds the most common genes and DNA from its merged rows. TCRdb's processing, not the authors', yielded these V and J calls. This sample is represented by hundreds of thousands of distinct CDR3 sequences; over 15% of them were singletons. Of the sample, about 17% is held by the ten largest clones.

V loses 5 bases, J loses 11 bases, and the germline ends lie 16 bases apart. CDR1 is given as DFQATT and CDR2 as SNEGSKA, both from the germline V gene (reference sequence). Including cysteine and phenylalanine, the CDR3 has 13 amino acids. CDR3 DNA is the only sequence kept; it has 39 bases, read in frame from the first base. A patient counted as having stable Graves' hyperthyroidism if no progression to ophthalmopathy occurred over 18 months of follow-up. Hyperthyroidism patients were aged 18 to 65 years and newly diagnosed, with disease duration of less than 2 months. Patients with uncontrolled infections, other autoimmune diseases, pregnancy or lactation were excluded. Diagnoses were based on clinical symptoms, serum thyroxine and TRAb, thyroid ultrasound and orbital computed tomography. PBMCs were separated from under 11 ml of fresh peripheral blood using Ficoll-Paque density gradient centrifugation. Trizol reagent was used to extract total RNA, and RNA quality was then checked on an Agilent 2100 Bioanalyzer.

Broad study findings and their caveats: In validation, the model predicted progression to ophthalmopathy a median of 6.5 months before onset, with about 71% sensitivity and 72.22% specificity. Most expanded thyroid clonotypes (frequency above 0.001) were also detected in blood, suggesting blood repertoires may reflect thyroid immune responses. Sample size was not statistically predetermined, and investigators were not blinded to group allocation. A model built on a 13 V-J signature distinguished ophthalmopathy from stable hyperthyroidism, reaching 87.88% sensitivity and under 84% specificity in cross-validation and 80%/75% in testing.

This clonotype has a count of ten or more. Its antigen is currently not known. Qualities for individual bases were not recorded, and no much larger clone is one base off. Rearrangement joined TRBV20-1 to TRBJ1-6; the best D guess is TRBD1, with 6 bases matching. The sequence derives from a woman aged 18-29 years with Graves' hyperthyroidism. The sequencing sample was made of blood. The DNA sequence is TGCAGTGCTCCACAGGGTAATATTGCACCCCTCCACTTT. This is translated as CSAPQGNIAPLHF.